The 23 T cell receptor beta chains listed next were all sequenced from one sample in a study of shared clonotypes between healthy human individuals. Method: immunoSEQ multiplex PCR; TCRdb's copy keeps in-frame clones and lacks some. The sample carries approximately 2,000,000 clones, over 85% recorded once. Selected positively for CCR7 and CD45RO-negative, naive CD8 cells excluded terminally differentiated effector memory CD45RA+ cells. Sequencing was done on a sample of naive CD8+ T cells from PBMCs. The source is a man aged 18 to 30 in good health. Some clones in this sample may be carry-over from other donors' samples.

The chain is built from TRBV30 and TRBJ1-1; D remains unclear. There are 13 residues in the CDR3. Germline V gives CDR1 GTSNPN, CDR2 SVGIG (reference sequence). Between the trimmed V and J ends, which lost 4 bases and 1 base, there was a span of 10 bases. The DNA for the CDR3 is TGTGCCTGGACCCGACGGGAGAACACTGAAGCTTTCTTT. It encodes CAWTRRENTEAFF.

The gene calls are TRBV27 and TRBJ1-5, with a weak D call TRBD1 (5 bases). The V and J ends lost 5 bases and 8 bases respectively, with 13 bases between them. CDR3 size: 13 residues. Germline CDR1 MNHEY, CDR2 SMNVEV (reference sequence). This chain's CDR3 is CASSPDGGEPQHF. CDR3 in DNA: TGTGCCAGCAGTCCCGATGGGGGAGAGCCCCAGCATTTT.

The rearrangement joins TRBV19 to TRBJ2-3; D remains unclear. Deletions cut 3 bases from V and 2 bases from J, with 9 bases between. CDR1 LNHDA and CDR2 SQIVND come from the germline V gene (reference sequence). The CDR3 is 14 amino acids. The CDR3 here is CASSIDVFTDTQYF. CDR3 nucleotides: TGTGCCAGTAGTATTGACGTATTCACAGATACGCAGTATTTT.

The J gene is TRBJ1-2, the V gene TRBV9; D unresolved. V lost 4 bases to trimming and J lost 2 bases, with 6 bases between them. There are 12 residues in the CDR3. Germline-derived CDR1 and CDR2 are SGDLS and YYNGEE. CDR3 amino acids: CASSWTNYGYTF. The CDR3, as DNA: TGTGCCAGCAGCTGGACGAACTATGGCTACACCTTC.

This clone was seen only once. V and J are TRBV11-3 and TRBJ2-3; 12 bases match TRBD2. V shed 0 bases and J 9 bases; nucleotides not matched to a gene: 4. Germline V gives CDR1 SGHNT, CDR2 YENEEA. The CDR3 length is 15 residues. CDR3 amino acids: CASSLDGLAGRTQYF. In nucleotides, the CDR3 is TGTGCCAGCAGCTTAGATGGACTAGCGGGAAGGACGCAGTATTTT.

This chain uses TRBV7-3 with TRBJ2-1; 8 nucleotides line up with TRBD1. Trimming removed 8 bases from V and 5 bases from J; junction bases left unmatched: 5. The CDR3 spans 13 residues. The germline V gene has CDR1 SGHTA and CDR2 FQGTGA. The CDR3 nucleotides read TGTGCCAGCTGTCAGACAGGGGACAATGAGCAGTTCTTC. The encoded protein is CASCQTGDNEQFF.

The rearrangement uses TRBV6-5 and TRBJ2-5; no firm D call. V lost 5 bases to trimming and J lost 1 base, with 14 bases between them. CDR1 and CDR2 from the germline V gene are MNHEY and SVGAGI. There are 15 residues in the CDR3. The CDR3 region has the DNA TGTGCCAGCAGTCAATTAGGGTCAAGCCAAGAGACCCAGTACTTC. It yields the protein CASSQLGSSQETQYF.

This clone was seen only once. Other DNA sequences from this sample encode an identical CDR3 as well. The chain employs TRBV4-3 and TRBJ2-1; 7 bases map to TRBD2. With 0 bases clipped from V and 1 base from J, the junction kept 0 bases outside the gene matches. The CDR3 has 15 amino acids. Germline CDR1 is LGHNA and CDR2 is YSLEER. CDR3 region: CASSQDGRSYNEQFF. CDR3 DNA: TGCGCCAGCAGCCAAGACGGGAGGTCCTACAATGAGCAGTTCTTC.

The V gene is TRBV5-4, the J gene TRBJ2-7, with 8 bases lining up with TRBD1. The CDR3 extends over 15 amino acids. J was trimmed by 2 bases and V by 6 bases; bases with no gene match: 10. Germline CDR1 SGHNT, CDR2 YYREEE (reference sequence). The CDR3 DNA reads as TGTGCCAGCAACCCCTCGACGGGACAGGCCTACGAGCAGTACTTC. Translation gives CASNPSTGQAYEQYF.

V usage is TRBV11-2 and J usage is TRBJ1-5; the D gene is possibly TRBD1 (5 bases). Per germline, CDR1 SGHAT and CDR2 FQNNGV. V lost 5 bases and J lost 6, with 17 bases in between. The length of the CDR3 is 15 residues. The CDR3 DNA reads TGTGCCAGCAGCCTAACCCGCGGGGGGGGTCAGCCCCAGCATTTT. It specifies CASSLTRGGGQPQHF.

As concerns this clone: Other DNA variants within this sample encode the same CDR3. The chain is built from TRBV27 and TRBJ2-1, with D possibly TRBD2 on 6 matching bases. Trimming removed 3 bases at V and 3 bases at J, with 12 bases between. CDR1 and CDR2 from the germline V gene are MNHEY and SMNVEV (reference sequence). The CDR3 loop spans 15 amino acids. The CDR3 loop is CASSFSGEGYNEQFF. The DNA of the CDR3 is TGTGCCAGCAGTTTTAGCGGCGAGGGCTACAATGAGCAGTTCTTC.

Concerning this clone: Lacking the conserved final phenylalanine or tryptophan, this CDR3 likely reflects a read error. The limits of the CDR3 on the DNA are not certain, so only TCRdb's listed CDR3 is given. The chain recombines TRBV20-1 with TRBJ1-2. Germline loops: CDR1 DFQATT, CDR2 SNEGSKA (reference sequence). The CDR3 region is 9 residues in length, termini included. CDR3 residues: CSARDTRGR.

The V gene is TRBV27, the J gene TRBJ2-7; D unclear. The CDR3 spans 14 residues. With 3 bases removed from V and 2 bases from J, the gap between germline ends came to 11 bases. Germline loops: CDR1 MNHEY, CDR2 SMNVEV (reference sequence). As DNA, the CDR3 is TGTGCCAGCAGTTTGCTTCCCGGTCCCTACGAGCAGTACTTC. Amino acids: CASSLLPGPYEQYF.

This clone was counted once. The chain recombines TRBV5-4 with TRBJ1-2; D uncertain. This CDR3 has 13 amino acids. From germline, CDR1 is SGHNT and CDR2 YYREEE (reference sequence). V was clipped by 4 bases and J by 6 bases, with 13 bases between them. CDR3: CASSLSGINGYTF. The CDR3 DNA is TGTGCCAGCAGCCTGTCAGGCATTAATGGCTACACCTTC.

The CDR3 sequence is CASSLSDEQFF. CDR3 DNA: TGTGCCAGCAGCCTTTCGGATGAGCAGTTCTTC. This chain joins TRBV11-2 and TRBJ2-1; D call uncertain. The CDR3 runs to 11 residues. Between the trimmed V and J ends, which lost 5 bases and 8 bases, there was a span of 7 bases. The germline V gene encodes CDR1 SGHAT and CDR2 FQNNGV.

The chain links TRBV19 to TRBJ2-4; TRBD2 aligns across 9 bases. Germline values: CDR1 LNHDA, CDR2 SQIVND (reference sequence). The V segment lost 6 bases and the J segment 6 bases; nucleotides outside the gene matches: 9. The CDR3 length is 15 residues. The CDR3 reads CASRVGAGGGNIQYF. CDR3 nucleotide sequence: TGTGCCAGTAGGGTCGGTGCGGGAGGGGGAAACATTCAGTACTTC.

The chain is built from TRBV7-9 and TRBJ2-5; tentatively, D is TRBD1 or TRBD2 (5 bases each). The CDR3 contains 14 residues. Germline CDR1 and CDR2: SEHNR and FQNEAQ (reference sequence). Trimming took off 3 bases at V and 4 bases at J, with 12 bases between the two ends. The CDR3 loop reads CASSFLGTRETQYF. The CDR3 DNA follows: TGTGCCAGCAGCTTTCTTGGGACGAGAGAGACCCAGTACTTC.

V gene TRBV7-9 combines with J gene TRBJ2-1; 11 nucleotides align to TRBD1. CDR3 size: 15 residues. Trimming took 5 bases from V and 6 from J; bases not matched to a gene: 6. The germline V gene encodes CDR1 SEHNR and CDR2 FQNEAQ (reference sequence). The DNA of the CDR3 is TGTGCCAGCAGCCTCCGGGACAGGGGGTTCAATGAGCAGTTCTTC. Its translation is CASSLRDRGFNEQFF. Together with reference TRBV7-9 and TRBJ2-1, the CDR3 gives the full variable domain: DTGVSQNPRHKITKRGQNVTFRCDPISEHNRLYWYRQTLGQGPEFLTYFQNEAQLEKSRLLSDRFSAERPKGSFSTLEIQRTEQGDSAMYLCASSLRDRGFNEQFFGPGTRLTVL.

This chain uses TRBV13 with TRBJ2-5, with TRBD2 matching 13 bases. CDR3 length equals 18 residues. V gave up 3 bases and J gave up 1 base; unmatched junction bases: 8. Per the germline V gene, CDR1 is PRHDT and CDR2 is FYEKMQ (reference sequence). CDR3 in DNA: TGTGCCAGCAGCTTGGGACTAGCGGGACATGGGGTCCAAGAGACCCAGTACTTC. Translation: CASSLGLAGHGVQETQYF. Filled out from reference TRBV13 and TRBJ2-5, the complete variable domain reads AAGVIQSPRHLIKEKRETATLKCYPIPRHDTVYWYQQGPGQDPQFLISFYEKMQSDKGSIPDRFSAQQFSDYHSELNMSSLELGDSALYFCASSLGLAGHGVQETQYFGPGTRLLVL.

The genes are TRBV4-2 and TRBJ2-7, with D perhaps matching TRBD1 or TRBD2 (5 bases each). Trimming took off 1 base at V and 4 bases at J, with 17 bases between the two ends. Germline CDR1 LGHNA, CDR2 YNFKEQ. The CDR3 has 16 amino acids. The CDR3 sequence is CASSQVEGIGDYEQYF. As DNA, the CDR3 is TGTGCCAGCAGCCAAGTCGAGGGGATCGGGGATTACGAGCAGTACTTC.

The chain is built from TRBV6-1 and TRBJ2-7; D is unresolved. The CDR3 runs 13 residues. CDR1 MNHNS and CDR2 SASEGT come from the germline V gene. V lost 7 bases, J lost 1 base, and 11 bases lay in between. DNA of the CDR3: TGTGCCAGCATCGAGGAGCTATCCTACGAGCAGTACTTC. Translated, it gives CASIEELSYEQYF.

The V and J genes are TRBV6-5 and TRBJ2-3; D not certain. Trimming left V 2 bases short and J 0 bases short, with 3 bases between. The germline V gene encodes CDR1 MNHEY and CDR2 SVGAGI. The CDR3 totals 13 residues. CDR3 coding DNA: TGTGCCAGCAGTTACACGAGCACAGATACGCAGTATTTT. Its protein is CASSYTSTDTQYF.

The V and J genes are TRBV5-6 and TRBJ2-7; perhaps TRBD2 as D (5 bases). Germline loops: CDR1 SGHDT, CDR2 YYEEEE. This CDR3 region has 13 residues. V lost 3 bases and J lost 6, with 13 bases in between. In DNA, the CDR3 is TGTGCCAGCAGCTCGACCTGGAGGTCCGAGCAGTACTTC. Translated, it gives CASSSTWRSEQYF.